These T cell receptor beta chains were read from a single sample in a study of CD8 T cells in Susac syndrome. One entry per CDR3 protein results from TCRdb running MiXCR on the immunoSEQ multiplex PCR reads. The sample shows 45,000 to 60,000 distinct CDR3 sequences, about 91% of them seen only once. Sequencing input: CD8+ T cells from PBMCs. These receptors were obtained from a human donor in good health. Both conserved end residues are part of each CDR3. Each record gives: clone size, J gene, V gene, CDR3 protein. Clone size is stated in some rows and not others, as once, few, many or a class when expanded.

- TRBJ2-7 TRBV7-9 CASSDRDRGLYEQYF
- TRBJ1-2 TRBV9 CASSPNSYGYTF
- TRBJ1-1 TRBV5-6 CASSSEARAYTEAFF
- TRBJ1-6 TRBV9 CASSADGTGNSPLHF
- TRBJ2-4 TRBV12-5 CASGFAPGAREVAKNIQYF
- TRBJ2-5 TRBV4-3 CASSQRGGGRGEDTRQYF
- TRBJ2-2 TRBV24-1 CATSDFGDRVNTGELFF
- TRBJ2-2 TRBV24-1 CATSDLGGSGELFF
once TRBJ2-2 TRBV5-1 CASNRDNIREPFF
- TRBJ2-7 TRBV20-1 CSATTREPYEQYF
- TRBJ1-1 TRBV10-3 CAISWDRGDEAFF
- TRBJ2-1 TRBV7-7 CASSILQGAGSEQFF
- TRBJ1-4 TRBV6-2/TRBV6-3 CASSDWRSNEKLFF
- TRBJ2-7 TRBV21-1 CASSRDINSYEQYF
- TRBJ2-3 TRBV5-6 CASSVRVPIVLDTQYF
- TRBJ2-7 TRBV7-9 CASSFLAGGPHEQYF
- TRBJ1-3 TRBV3-1 CASSRSRGSGNTIYF
- TRBJ1-3 TRBV20-1 CSAREGTFPRAGNTIYF
- TRBJ2-1 TRBV6-2/TRBV6-3 CASSNPWTAHNEQFF
- TRBJ1-1 TRBV29-1 CSVPGDRENTEAFF
- TRBJ2-1 TRBV19 CASSPPFGLAVNEQFF
- TRBJ2-7 TRBV11-2 CASSPGGGKRSYEQYF
- TRBJ2-7 TRBV2 CASSPRRGRPHSYEQYF
- TRBJ1-1 TRBV27 CASIALNTEAFF
- TRBJ2-3 TRBV12-3/TRBV12-4 CASSLTAGTDTQYF
- TRBJ1-4 TRBV7-9 CASSLRRYTGDEKLFF
- TRBJ1-4 TRBV7-9 CASSGTGSEKLFF
- TRBJ2-1 TRBV7-9 CASSLTGGGVNEQFF
- TRBJ2-1 TRBV7-9 CASTPRITNEQFF
- TRBJ2-7 TRBV5-1 CASSFTGLEQYF
- TRBJ1-5 TRBV7-9 CASSLGPQAAQHF
- TRBJ2-7 TRBV29-1 CSVVGSGSSYEQYF
- TRBJ2-3 TRBV5-8 CASSLEDSGYSTQYF
- TRBJ2-3 TRBV3-1 CASSQDISSAGYRTDTQYF
- TRBJ2-1 TRBV16 CASSQWASGSNEQFF
- TRBJ1-1 TRBV13 CASSPGPTEMNTEAFF
- TRBJ2-3 TRBV5-1 CASSFAWDRVTDTQYF
- TRBJ2-7 TRBV11-2 CASSFGTSYEQYF
once TRBJ2-1 TRBV2 CASSEGEAPEQFF
- TRBJ2-7 TRBV29-1 CSVEVGLGVAYEQYF
- TRBJ2-1 TRBV2 CASSDPLVAGIYNEQFF
- TRBJ2-5 TRBV11-2 CASSRDVETQYF
- TRBJ2-3 TRBV28 CASSLSRLTDTQYF
- TRBJ2-1 TRBV18 CASSPPSYNEQFF
- TRBJ1-1 TRBV29-1 CSVEEKGEAFF